The rows below give T cell receptor beta chains drawn from one sample of a study of cytomegalovirus exposure and HLA in healthy donors. The assay was immunoSEQ multiplex PCR, and TCRdb's table has in-frame clones only and misses some. Of around 130,000 clones detected, 70% to 85% appear once; the ten largest clones hold roughly 6%. Sample: PBMCs. These receptors originate from a man aged 18-30 years in good health and CMV-seropositive. Each CDR3 is given with its conserved first and last residue. The D gene is left open where the match is weak. Clone size is given for some rows only: seen once, a few or many times, or a class if the clone is expanded.

DNA,CDR3,D,V,J,size
TGTGTGGAAGGAGCTAGGGACAGGGTAACTGGGGCCAACGGCCTGACTTTC,CVEGARDRVTGANGLTF,TRBD1,TRBV2,TRBJ2-6,-
TGTGCCTGGAGTGTAAGGGACACCCCGGCGGAGACCCAGTACTTC,CAWSVRDTPAETQYF,-,TRBV30,TRBJ2-5,few
TGTGCCAGTCGGTACGAGCAGTACTTC,CASRYEQYF,-,TRBV9,TRBJ2-7,-
TGTGCCAGCAGTTCAGTTGACAGAGAAATCTATGGCTACACCTTC,CASSSVDREIYGYTF,-,TRBV28,TRBJ1-2,-
TGTGCCAGCTCAGGACAGGGCTCTGGGGCCAACGTCCTGACTTTC,CASSGQGSGANVLTF,TRBD1,TRBV18,TRBJ2-6,once
TGTGCCAGCAGTTTATATTCATGGGGCAGCGAGCAGTACTTC,CASSLYSWGSEQYF,-,TRBV27,TRBJ2-7,once
TGTGCCCTGACTGTACAGGGAGACTATGGCTACACCTTC,CALTVQGDYGYTF,-,TRBV30,TRBJ1-2,-
TGTGCCAGCAGTGGACAGCCTCCGGACTACGAGCAGTACTTC,CASSGQPPDYEQYF,-,TRBV2,TRBJ2-7,-
TGTGCTAGTGGTTTGCCCCGCTACCGAACTAACTATGGCTACACCTTC,CASGLPRYRTNYGYTF,-,TRBV12-5,TRBJ1-2,-
TGTGCCTGGAGGGCAGGATTTAATCAGCCCCAGCATTTT,CAWRAGFNQPQHF,-,TRBV30,TRBJ1-5,-
TGTGCCAGCACTCCAACAGGCTTTGACTATGGCTACACCTTC,CASTPTGFDYGYTF,-,TRBV11-2,TRBJ1-2,once
TGTGCCAGTAGTATCCTCGGGACAGCTAGCAATCAGCCCCAGCATTTT,CASSILGTASNQPQHF,TRBD1,TRBV19,TRBJ1-5,-
TGTGCCAGCCGGCGGATCACTGAAGCTTTCTTT,CASRRITEAFF,-,TRBV28,TRBJ1-1,few
TGCAGCGTTGAAGGTGCGGAGGACTCTGGAAACACCATATATTTT,CSVEGAEDSGNTIYF,-,TRBV29-1,TRBJ1-3,-
TGTGCCAGCAGCTTGGTGGCAGTAGCAACCTCTGGGGCCAACGGCCTGACTTTC,CASSLVAVATSGANGLTF,-,TRBV5-8,TRBJ2-6,-
TGTGCCAGCAGCCCGACGGAGCGGGGGGGCGATGAGCAGTACTTC,CASSPTERGGDEQYF,TRBD2,TRBV13,TRBJ2-7,-
TGTGCCAGCAGTTACGGTCAGGGGTGGGTTGGCACTGAAGCTTTCTTT,CASSYGQGWVGTEAFF,-,TRBV6-6,TRBJ1-1,few
TGCAGTGCATCGACAGATGAGCAGTACTTC,CSASTDEQYF,-,TRBV20-1,TRBJ2-7,-
TGTGCCAGCAGAATTCGGGGCTATGGCTACACCTTC,CASRIRGYGYTF,-,TRBV5-6,TRBJ1-2,-
TGTGCCAGCAGCGACCCTATTTCGGCCTCTGGGGCCAACGTCCTGACCTTC,CASSDPISASGANVLTF,-,TRBV5-4,TRBJ2-6,-
TGTGCCAGCAGCGAAGGGACAGAAGATGGCTACACCTTC,CASSEGTEDGYTF,TRBD1,TRBV6-1,TRBJ1-2,few
TGTGCCATCAGGGAGGTTGGGCTGAACACTGAAGCTTTCTTT,CAIREVGLNTEAFF,-,TRBV10-3,TRBJ1-1,few
TGTGCCAGCAGCGAAAGACCGGGACACGAATTTGACACTGAAGCTTTCTTT,CASSERPGHEFDTEAFF,-,TRBV6-1,TRBJ1-1,-
TGCAGCTTCTCAAAGGGGGCAGATACGCAGTATTTT,CSFSKGADTQYF,-,TRBV29-1,TRBJ2-3,once
TGTGCCAGCGTGACAGGGGCCCATGGCTACACCTTC,CASVTGAHGYTF,TRBD1,TRBV5-6,TRBJ1-2,few
TGTGCCAGCAGCTTAGTCTCAGAGAACACTGAAGCTTTCTTT,CASSLVSENTEAFF,-,TRBV13,TRBJ1-1,-
TGTGCCAGCGCGATCTCCTACGAGCAGTACTTC,CASAISYEQYF,-,TRBV11-2,TRBJ2-7,-
TGTGCCAGTACCTCAGGGGGCAGGAAGTACTTC,CASTSGGRKYF,TRBD1,TRBV27,TRBJ2-7,-
TGTGCTAGCAGCTTAGGAGGGCGAGGGGAGACCCAGTACTTC,CASSLGGRGETQYF,-,TRBV7-7,TRBJ2-5,-
TGCGCCAGCAGCTCAGGACAGGACGCATATAATTCACCCCTCCACTTT,CASSSGQDAYNSPLHF,TRBD1,TRBV5-1,TRBJ1-6,-
TGCGCCAGCAGCCGGGACAGCCGCTACGAGCAGTACTTC,CASSRDSRYEQYF,TRBD1,TRBV5-1,TRBJ2-7,few
TGCGCCAGCAGCTATTCCGGGACAGGGCTATTGGAGACCCAGTACTTC,CASSYSGTGLLETQYF,TRBD1,TRBV5-1,TRBJ2-5,-